This paragraph reports one TCR beta chain. Its antigen is not identified. This record belongs to a study of Ad26.COV2.S vaccination and SARS-CoV-2 variants. Losses at the gene ends were 6 bases for V and 6 bases for J; bases not matched to a gene: 4. Germline V gene lookup returns CDR1 DFQATT and CDR2 SNEGSKA (reference sequence). This CDR3 contains 11 residues. Treatment in this sample: approximately 18 received Ad26.COV2.S at low or high dose, single or two shots; 5 received placebo; per-sample allocation not given. It was on day 63 after the first vaccine or placebo injection that samples were taken. Expression of Wuhan-strain SARS-CoV-2 spike came from the Ad26 vector that formed the vaccine. Some clones are missing from TCRdb's copy, which holds only in-frame ones; the method was immunoSEQ multiplex PCR. The sample includes 350,000 to 500,000 clones, 89% seen only once; the top ten take about 2.4%.

Study-level points and caveats: Assessments of TCR breadth and depth may have underestimated the total T cell responses. Vaccine recipients surpassed placebo recipients in spike-specific TCR breadth. Marked by substantial breadth, spike-specific CD8+ and CD4+ T cell responses were reportedly seen after vaccination.

The TCR was taken from a person between 18 and 60 years old who received the Ad26.COV2.S COVID-19 vaccine or a placebo. The sample was peripheral blood, taken in a trial of Ad26.COV2.S vaccine versus placebo. The chain employs TRBV20-1 and TRBJ2-7; 8 bases line up with TRBD2. The CDR3 reads CSARGGLEQYF. Here the CDR3 DNA reads TGCAGTGCCCGCGGGGGGCTCGAGCAGTACTTC.